Listed below are T cell receptor beta chains from one sample, sequenced in a study of technical replicates of blood from several donors. The table came from immunoSEQ multiplex PCR; TCRdb's copy has only in-frame clones and leaves some out. The sample yields almost 90,000 clones, about 94% seen once. The sample comprised T cells isolated from PBMCs. The receptors come from a human donor in good health. Both conserved end residues are part of each CDR3. A D gene is named only where the DNA matches it firmly. Part of the rows lack a size; the others show once, few, many or a class for expanded clones.

D gene | J gene | V gene | clone size | CDR3 DNA | CDR3 protein
- | TRBJ2-1 | TRBV28 | - | TGTGCCAGCAACGTGGGGGCTGGCGGGACTACTACCTACAATGAGCAGTTCTTC | CASNVGAGGTTTYNEQFF
- | TRBJ1-5 | TRBV27 | - | TGTGCCAGCAGTTTAGGGGGGTTTAGCAATCAGCCCCAGCATTTT | CASSLGGFSNQPQHF
TRBD1 | TRBJ2-1 | TRBV6-1 | - | TGTGCCAGCAGTGACCGCGGGCCCGGGACAGGGGCTTACAATGAGCAGTTCTTC | CASSDRGPGTGAYNEQFF
TRBD2 | TRBJ2-7 | TRBV5-1 | - | TGCGCCAGCAGCTTGTTCGGCACCGGGGGGTTTTCGTCAGGCGAGCAGTACTTC | CASSLFGTGGFSSGEQYF
- | TRBJ1-2 | TRBV19 | - | TGTGCCAGTAGGACCCCGGGACAAGGTTTAACTGGCTACACCTTC | CASRTPGQGLTGYTF
- | TRBJ1-4 | TRBV5-1 | - | TGCGCCAGCAGCTTGGGGGGCGCCCACGTAGATGAAAAACTGTTTTTT | CASSLGGAHVDEKLFF
TRBD2 | TRBJ2-7 | TRBV6-6 | - | TGTGCCAGCAGAGCGGGAGAAGGGGAGCAGTACTTC | CASRAGEGEQYF
TRBD1 | TRBJ1-1 | TRBV4-1 | - | TGCGCCAGCAGCCTCACACAGGGGGACACTGAAGCTTTCTTT | CASSLTQGDTEAFF
TRBD1 | TRBJ1-2 | TRBV6-4 | - | TGTGCCAGCAGTTCGGGACAGGTCGGTGGCTACACCTTC | CASSSGQVGGYTF
TRBD1 | TRBJ2-7 | TRBV4-1 | - | TGCGCCAGCAGCCAAGTCGGACAGGGCGTTTCCGAGCAGTACTTC | CASSQVGQGVSEQYF
- | TRBJ1-1 | TRBV6-1 | - | TGTGCCAGCACTCAGGGTTCTGACACTGAAGCTTTCTTT | CASTQGSDTEAFF
- | TRBJ2-7 | TRBV10-3 | - | TGTGCCATCAGGGCAGTCATCTCCTACGAGCAGTACTTC | CAIRAVISYEQYF
- | TRBJ1-1 | TRBV11-2 | - | TGTGCCAGCAGCTTCGAAGAGGGCCTTGAAGCTTTCTTT | CASSFEEGLEAFF
TRBD1 | TRBJ1-2 | TRBV29-1 | - | TGCAGCGTTGGCCTAGACAGGGGAGGCGGCTACACCTTC | CSVGLDRGGGYTF
- | TRBJ2-3 | TRBV10-1 | - | TGCGCCAGCAGTGAGAGGGGTCCAGATACGCAGTATTTT | CASSERGPDTQYF
- | TRBJ2-1 | TRBV5-1 | once | TGCGCCAGCAGCTTACCCGGACTGACCAATGAGCAGTTCTTC | CASSLPGLTNEQFF
- | TRBJ2-5 | TRBV4-2 | - | TGTGCCAGCAGCCAGGTCGGAGACCGGGGGTATGGAGAGACCCAGTACTTC | CASSQVGDRGYGETQYF
TRBD1 | TRBJ2-7 | TRBV4-2 | - | TGTGCCAGCAGCCAAGGGCAGGGGGACTACGAGCAGTACTTC | CASSQGQGDYEQYF
- | TRBJ1-4 | TRBV5-6 | - | TGTGCCAGCAGCTTGATGGACTCTAGGACGGTGTTTTTT | CASSLMDSRTVFF
- | TRBJ2-7 | TRBV6-1 | - | TGTGCCAGCAGTGAAACGCTAGTTGTAGAGCAGTACTTC | CASSETLVVEQYF
TRBD1 | TRBJ1-5 | TRBV28 | - | TGTGCCAGCAGCACGACAGGGTTGGGCAATCAGCCCCAGCATTTT | CASSTTGLGNQPQHF
TRBD2 | TRBJ2-2 | TRBV9 | - | TGTGCCAGCAGCGCCCCCTATGGACTAGCGGGGGGGCGGCGTGACGGGGAGCTGTTTTTT | CASSAPYGLAGGRRDGELFF
- | TRBJ2-7 | TRBV6-6 | - | TGTGCCAGCAGTTACTCGTATGCAGGGAAAGACTACGAGCAGTACTTC | CASSYSYAGKDYEQYF
- | TRBJ1-1 | TRBV23-1 | - | TGCGCCAGCAGTCAACCAGGTCTAAACACTGAAGCTTTCTTT | CASSQPGLNTEAFF
- | TRBJ1-1 | TRBV6-5 | few | TGTGCCAGCCATACAACAGCTAACACTGAAGCTTTCTTT | CASHTTANTEAFF